Shown below are 4 T cell receptor beta chains from a single sample sequenced in a study of Ad26.COV2.S vaccination and SARS-CoV-2 variants. Noted treatment: roughly 20 received Ad26.COV2.S at low or high dose, single or two shots; roughly five received placebo; per-sample allocation not given. It was on day 63 after the first vaccine or placebo injection that samples were taken. Sequencing used immunoSEQ multiplex PCR; TCRdb keeps in-frame clones, though not all of them. The table lists about 350,000 clones, 88% of them singletons, with around 6.4% in the top ten. The starting material was peripheral blood, obtained in a trial of Ad26.COV2.S vaccine versus placebo. The receptors were sampled from a person aged 18-60 years who received the Ad26.COV2.S COVID-19 vaccine or a placebo.

The V call is TRBV18, the J call TRBJ1-5; 8 bases agree with TRBD1. CDR1 and CDR2 (germline): KGHSH, LQKENI. The CDR3 length is 13 residues. Losses at the gene ends were 6 bases for V and 6 bases for J; bases not matched to a gene: 4. CDR3 bases: TGTGCCAGCTCCGGACAGGGCGGTCAGCCCCAGCATTTT. Translated: CASSGQGGQPQHF.

The V call is TRBV6-5, the J call TRBJ1-6; D is ambiguous. The CDR3 loop spans 15 amino acids. Trimming took 0 bases from V and 6 from J, leaving 9 bases between them. Germline V gene data show CDR1 as MNHEY and CDR2 as SVGAGI. The CDR3 here is CASSYSRFSNSPLHF. CDR3 sequence (DNA): TGTGCCAGCAGTTACTCTCGATTCAGTAATTCACCCCTCCACTTT.

The chain's CDR3 is CASSQDGGGRNPQETQYF. CDR3 nucleotides: TGTGCCAGCAGCCAAGATGGCGGCGGGAGGAACCCCCAAGAGACCCAGTACTTC. V gene TRBV3-1 (or the pseudogene TRBV3-2) combines with J gene TRBJ2-5, with 8 bases aligning to TRBD2. Germline V CDR1 and CDR2: LGHDT, YNNKEL (reference sequence). J gave up 1 base and V 0 bases, and 10 bases lay outside the gene matches. The length of the CDR3 is 18 residues.

The sample holds one count of this clone. The gene calls are TRBV7-2 and TRBJ2-7; 8 bases match TRBD1. The germline V gene has CDR1 SGHTA and CDR2 FQGNSA. The CDR3 extends over 13 amino acids. Trimming cost V 2 bases and J 7 bases; bases outside gene matches: 4. CDR3 nucleotide sequence: TGTGCCAGCAGCTTACAGGGGGCGGGGGAGCAGTACTTC. It specifies CASSLQGAGEQYF.